The text below deals with one T cell receptor (beta chain). Its target is not known. Only in-frame clones appear in the TCRdb table, and some are missing; sequencing was by immunoSEQ multiplex PCR. This sample yields about 150,000 clones, of which 90% are seen a single time; over 1.2% belongs to the top ten. The source of the sample is a study of T cell responses to AZD1222 COVID-19 vaccine. General study findings and limits: Females made up more of the donors, who were largely white British, and clonal diversity may have come out too low. Baseline testing showed seropositivity in only six AZD1222 recipients. Within unmutated variant regions lay the reported targets of nearly half of spike-specific TCRs.

J lost 8 bases, V lost 1 base, and 6 bases had no gene match. The CDR3 has 15 residues. Germline V lookup: CDR1 SGDLS, CDR2 YYNGEE. Material: peripheral blood, obtained on day 0 of AZD1222 vaccination. The genes are TRBV9 and TRBJ2-1; TRBD2 agrees at 10 bases. The receptor was isolated from an adult in good health. Here the CDR3 reads CASSVRSGGPYEQFF. DNA for the CDR3: TGTGCCAGCAGCGTACGTAGCGGGGGGCCCTATGAGCAGTTCTTC.